This T cell receptor beta chain was observed in a study of Ad26.COV2.S vaccination and SARS-CoV-2 variants. Study-level points and caveats: Responses of spike-specific T cells (both CD8+ and CD4+) reportedly showed substantial breadth after vaccination. In TCR breadth and depth analyses, total T cell responses may have been underestimated.

Some clones are missing from TCRdb's copy, which holds only in-frame ones; the method was immunoSEQ multiplex PCR. The table has about 320,000 clones, 86% seen once. Of note for this clone: What it binds is not known.

Treatment defined: over 15 received Ad26.COV2.S at low or high dose, single or two shots; about 5 received placebo; per-sample allocation not given. Sampling took place 63 days after the first vaccine or placebo injection. The study used a vaccine consisting of an Ad26 vector that expressed Wuhan-strain SARS-CoV-2 spike. CDR3 length equals 19 residues. The J segment lost 0 bases and the V segment lost 0 bases, leaving 5 bases of the junction unmatched. The germline V gene has CDR1 SGDLS and CDR2 YYNGEE. The chain carries TRBV9 and TRBJ2-1, with 14 bases that match TRBD2. This material consisted of peripheral blood, taken in a trial of Ad26.COV2.S vaccine versus placebo. The clonotype was recovered from a person aged 18-60 years who received the Ad26.COV2.S COVID-19 vaccine or a placebo. CDR3 region: CASSVATGTSGGSYNEQFF. The CDR3 region has the DNA TGTGCCAGCAGCGTAGCTACCGGGACTAGCGGGGGCTCCTACAATGAGCAGTTCTTC.